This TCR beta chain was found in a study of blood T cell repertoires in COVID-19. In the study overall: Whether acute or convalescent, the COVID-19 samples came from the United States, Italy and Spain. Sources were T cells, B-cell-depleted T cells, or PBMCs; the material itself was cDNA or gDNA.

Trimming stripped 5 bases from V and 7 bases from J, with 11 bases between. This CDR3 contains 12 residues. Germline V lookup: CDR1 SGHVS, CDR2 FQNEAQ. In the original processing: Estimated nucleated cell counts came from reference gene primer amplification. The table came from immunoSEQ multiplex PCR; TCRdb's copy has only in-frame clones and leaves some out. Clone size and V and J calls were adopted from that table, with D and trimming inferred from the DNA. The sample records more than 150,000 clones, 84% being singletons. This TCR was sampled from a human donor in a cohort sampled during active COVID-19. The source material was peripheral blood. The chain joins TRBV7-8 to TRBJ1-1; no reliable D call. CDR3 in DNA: TGTGCCAGCAGCCGAGCAGCCTTTGAAGCTTTCTTT. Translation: CASSRAAFEAFF.